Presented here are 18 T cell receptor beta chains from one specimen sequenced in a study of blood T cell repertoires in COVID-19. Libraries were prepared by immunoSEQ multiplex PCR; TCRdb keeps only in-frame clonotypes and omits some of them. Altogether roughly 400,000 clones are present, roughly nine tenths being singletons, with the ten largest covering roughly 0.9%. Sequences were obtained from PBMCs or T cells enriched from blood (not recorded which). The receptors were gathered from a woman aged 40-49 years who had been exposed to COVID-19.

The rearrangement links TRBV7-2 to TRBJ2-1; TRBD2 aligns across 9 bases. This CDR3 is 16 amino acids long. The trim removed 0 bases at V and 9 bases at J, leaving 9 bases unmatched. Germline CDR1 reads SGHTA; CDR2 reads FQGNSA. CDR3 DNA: TGTGCCAGCAGCTTAGCACGGCGGGGGGGCTCGGGTGAGCAGTTCTTC. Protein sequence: CASSLARRGGSGEQFF.

The chain's CDR3 is CASSLRTGLYTEAFF. The CDR3 DNA reads TGCGCCAGCAGCTTGCGGACAGGGCTCTACACTGAAGCTTTCTTT. V gene TRBV5-1 combines with J gene TRBJ1-1; 8 bases match TRBD1. The CDR3 runs to 15 residues. Germline trimming cut 1 base from V and 3 bases from J; bases unmatched to any gene: 5. Germline-derived CDR1 and CDR2 are SGHRS and YFSETQ.

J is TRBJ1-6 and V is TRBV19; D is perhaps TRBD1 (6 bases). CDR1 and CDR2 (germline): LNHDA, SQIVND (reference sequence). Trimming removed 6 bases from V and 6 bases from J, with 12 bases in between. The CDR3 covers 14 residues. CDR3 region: CASSTQGINSPLHF. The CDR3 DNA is TGTGCCAGTAGCACCCAGGGGATTAATTCACCCCTCCACTTT.

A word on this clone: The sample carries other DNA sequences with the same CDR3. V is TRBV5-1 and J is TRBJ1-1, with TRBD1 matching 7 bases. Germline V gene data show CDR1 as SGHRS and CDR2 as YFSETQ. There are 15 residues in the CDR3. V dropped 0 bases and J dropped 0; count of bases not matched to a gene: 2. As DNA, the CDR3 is TGCGCCAGCAGCTTGGTGGGGACAGTGAACACTGAAGCTTTCTTT. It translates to CASSLVGTVNTEAFF.

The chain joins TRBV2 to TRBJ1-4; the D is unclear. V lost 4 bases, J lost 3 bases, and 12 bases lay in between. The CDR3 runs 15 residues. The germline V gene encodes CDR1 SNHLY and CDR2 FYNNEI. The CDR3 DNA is TGTGCCAGCAGTGTACAGTTAAATGCTAATGAAAAACTGTTTTTT. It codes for CASSVQLNANEKLFF.

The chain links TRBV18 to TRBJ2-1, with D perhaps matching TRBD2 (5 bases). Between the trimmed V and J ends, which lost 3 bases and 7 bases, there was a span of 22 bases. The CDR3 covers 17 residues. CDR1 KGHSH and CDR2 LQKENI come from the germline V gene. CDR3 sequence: CASSPSQRETSRNEQFF. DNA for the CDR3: TGTGCCAGCTCACCTTCCCAGAGGGAGACTTCAAGGAATGAGCAGTTCTTC.

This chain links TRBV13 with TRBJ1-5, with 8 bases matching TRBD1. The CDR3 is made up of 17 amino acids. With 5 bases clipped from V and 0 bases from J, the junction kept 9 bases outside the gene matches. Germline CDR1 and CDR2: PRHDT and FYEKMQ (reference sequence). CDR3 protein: CASSLSRTGFSNQPQHF. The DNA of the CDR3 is TGTGCCAGCAGCCTAAGCCGGACAGGGTTTAGCAATCAGCCCCAGCATTTT.

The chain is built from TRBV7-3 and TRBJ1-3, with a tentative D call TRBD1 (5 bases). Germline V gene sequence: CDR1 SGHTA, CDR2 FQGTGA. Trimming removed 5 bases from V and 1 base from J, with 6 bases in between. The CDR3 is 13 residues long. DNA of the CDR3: TGTGCCAGCAGCCGGGGGTCTGGAAACACCATATATTTT. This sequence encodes CASSRGSGNTIYF. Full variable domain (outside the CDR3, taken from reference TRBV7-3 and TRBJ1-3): GAGVSQTPSNKVTEKGKYVELRCDPISGHTALYWYRQSLGQGPEFLIYFQGTGAADDSGLPNDRFFAVRPEGSVSTLKIQRTERGDSAVYLCASSRGSGNTIYFGEGSWLTVV.

The CDR3: CACRQGSSPLHF. CDR3 bases: TGTGCCTGCCGACAGGGATCTTCACCCCTCCACTTT. This rearrangement joins TRBV30 to TRBJ1-6; 7 bases agree with TRBD1. There are 12 residues in the CDR3. Germline trimming cut 6 bases from V and 9 bases from J; bases unmatched to any gene: 5. Germline CDR1 reads GTSNPN; CDR2 reads SVGIG (reference sequence).

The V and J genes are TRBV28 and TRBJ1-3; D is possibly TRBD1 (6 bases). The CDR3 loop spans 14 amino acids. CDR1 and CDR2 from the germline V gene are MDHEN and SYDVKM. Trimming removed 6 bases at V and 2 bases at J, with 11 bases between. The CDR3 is CASSPHRAGNTIYF. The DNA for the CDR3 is TGTGCCAGCAGCCCCCACAGGGCTGGAAACACCATATATTTT. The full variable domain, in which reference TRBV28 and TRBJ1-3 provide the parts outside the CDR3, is DVKVTQSSRYLVKRTGEKVFLECVQDMDHENMFWYRQDPGLGLRLIYFSYDVKMKEKGDIPEGYSVSREKKERFSLILESASTNQTSMYLCASSPHRAGNTIYFGEGSWLTVV.

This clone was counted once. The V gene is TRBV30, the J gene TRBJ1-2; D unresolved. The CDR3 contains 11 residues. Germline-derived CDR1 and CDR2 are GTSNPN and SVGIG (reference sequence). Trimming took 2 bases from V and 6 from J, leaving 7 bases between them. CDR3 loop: CAWSPTHGYTF. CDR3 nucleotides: TGTGCCTGGAGTCCAACACATGGCTACACCTTC.

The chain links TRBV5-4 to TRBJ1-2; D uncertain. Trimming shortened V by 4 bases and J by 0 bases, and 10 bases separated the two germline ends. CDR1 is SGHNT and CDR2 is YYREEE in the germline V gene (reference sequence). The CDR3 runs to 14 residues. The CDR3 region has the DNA TGTGCCAGCAGCATCGCAGGTCCTAACTATGGCTACACCTTC. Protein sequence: CASSIAGPNYGYTF.

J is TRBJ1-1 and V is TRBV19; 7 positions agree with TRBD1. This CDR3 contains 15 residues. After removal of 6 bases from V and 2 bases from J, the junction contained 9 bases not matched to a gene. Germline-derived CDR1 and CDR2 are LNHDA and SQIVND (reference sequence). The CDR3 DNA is TGTGCCAGTAGCCAGTCCCACAGGGGAAACACTGAAGCTTTCTTT. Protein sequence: CASSQSHRGNTEAFF.

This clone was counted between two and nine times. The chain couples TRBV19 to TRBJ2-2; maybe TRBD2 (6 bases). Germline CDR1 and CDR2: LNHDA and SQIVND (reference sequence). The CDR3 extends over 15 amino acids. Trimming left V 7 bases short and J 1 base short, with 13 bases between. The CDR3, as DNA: TGTGCCAGTAAGGCCGGGAGTGTGAACACCGGGGAGCTGTTTTTT. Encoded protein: CASKAGSVNTGELFF. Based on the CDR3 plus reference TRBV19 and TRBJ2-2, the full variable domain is DGGITQSPKYLFRKEGQNVTLSCEQNLNHDAMYWYRQDPGQGLRLIYYSQIVNDFQKGDIAEGYSVSREKKESFPLTVTSAQKNPTAFYLCASKAGSVNTGELFFGEGSRLTVL.

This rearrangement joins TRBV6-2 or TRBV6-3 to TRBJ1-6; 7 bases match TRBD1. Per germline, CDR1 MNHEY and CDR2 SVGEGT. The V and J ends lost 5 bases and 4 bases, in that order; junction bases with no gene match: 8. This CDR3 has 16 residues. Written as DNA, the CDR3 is TGTGCCAGCAGTAAAAGGGACAGCCATTATAATTCACCCCTCCACTTT. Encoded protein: CASSKRDSHYNSPLHF.

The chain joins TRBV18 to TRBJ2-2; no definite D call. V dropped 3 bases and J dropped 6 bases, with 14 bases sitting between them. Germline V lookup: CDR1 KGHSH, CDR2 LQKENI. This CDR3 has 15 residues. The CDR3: CASSPRRLGPGELFF. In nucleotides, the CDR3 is TGTGCCAGCTCACCGCGGCGGTTGGGTCCCGGGGAGCTGTTTTTT.

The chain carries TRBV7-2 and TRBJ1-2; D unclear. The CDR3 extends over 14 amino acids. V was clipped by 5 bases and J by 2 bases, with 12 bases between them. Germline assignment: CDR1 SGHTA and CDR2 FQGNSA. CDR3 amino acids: CASSKRNDNYGYTF. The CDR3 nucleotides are TGTGCCAGCAGCAAGCGCAACGACAACTATGGCTACACCTTC. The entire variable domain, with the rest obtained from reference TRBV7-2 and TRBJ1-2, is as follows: GAGVSQSPSNKVTEKGKDVELRCDPISGHTALYWYRQSLGQGLEFLIYFQGNSAPDKSGLPSDRFSAERTGGSVSTLTIQRTQQEDSAVYLCASSKRNDNYGYTFGSGTRLTVV.

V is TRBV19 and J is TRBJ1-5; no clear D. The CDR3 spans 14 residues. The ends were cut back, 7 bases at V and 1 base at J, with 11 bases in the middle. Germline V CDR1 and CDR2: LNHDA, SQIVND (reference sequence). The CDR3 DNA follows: TGTGCCAGTACCTTCTATGCCAGCAATCAGCCCCAGCATTTT. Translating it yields CASTFYASNQPQHF.